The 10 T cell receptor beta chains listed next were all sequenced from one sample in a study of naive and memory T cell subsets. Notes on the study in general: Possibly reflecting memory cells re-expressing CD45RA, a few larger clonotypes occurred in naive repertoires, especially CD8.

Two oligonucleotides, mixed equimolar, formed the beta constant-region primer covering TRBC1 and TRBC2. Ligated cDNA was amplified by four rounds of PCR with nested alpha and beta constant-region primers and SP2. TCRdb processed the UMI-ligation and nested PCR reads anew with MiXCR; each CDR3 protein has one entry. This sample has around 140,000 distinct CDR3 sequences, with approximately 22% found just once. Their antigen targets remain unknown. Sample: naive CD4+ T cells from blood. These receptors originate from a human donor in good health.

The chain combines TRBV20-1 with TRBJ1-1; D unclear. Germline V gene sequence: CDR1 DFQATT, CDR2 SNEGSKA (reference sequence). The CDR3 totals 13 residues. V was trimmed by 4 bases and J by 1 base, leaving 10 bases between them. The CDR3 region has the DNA TGCAGTGCTATCGGCAGGCAGAACACTGAAGCTTTCTTT. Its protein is CSAIGRQNTEAFF.

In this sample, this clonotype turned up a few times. The CDR3 here is CASRRGSTDTQYF. CDR3 DNA: TGTGCCAGCAGACGGGGCAGCACAGATACGCAGTATTTT. This sequence joins TRBV28 and TRBJ2-3; D possibly matches TRBD1 or TRBD2 (5 bases each). V was pared by 6 bases and J by 0 bases, with 7 bases between. Germline V gives CDR1 MDHEN, CDR2 SYDVKM. This CDR3 has 13 residues.

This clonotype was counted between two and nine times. CDR3 bases: TGTGCCAGCAGCCAAATGGTCGGACTAGCGGACACCGGGGAGCTGTTTTTT. Encoded protein: CASSQMVGLADTGELFF. V gene TRBV14 combines with J gene TRBJ2-2, with TRBD2 matching over 10 bases. Per germline, CDR1 SGHDN and CDR2 FVKESK. The ends lost 2 bases at V and 3 bases at J; junction bases unmatched: 6. The CDR3 contains 17 residues.

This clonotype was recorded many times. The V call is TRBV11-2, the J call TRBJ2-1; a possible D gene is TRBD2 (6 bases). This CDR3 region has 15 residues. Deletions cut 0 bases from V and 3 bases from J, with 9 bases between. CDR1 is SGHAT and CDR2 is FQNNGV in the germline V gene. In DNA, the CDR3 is TGTGCCAGCAGCTTAGATGGGGACTTCTACAATGAGCAGTTCTTC. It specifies CASSLDGDFYNEQFF. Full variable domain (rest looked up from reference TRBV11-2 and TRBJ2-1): EAGVAQSPRYKIIEKRQSVAFWCNPISGHATLYWYQQILGQGPKLLIQFQNNGVVDDSQLPKDRFSAERLKGVDSTLKIQPAKLEDSAVYLCASSLDGDFYNEQFFGPGTRLTVL.

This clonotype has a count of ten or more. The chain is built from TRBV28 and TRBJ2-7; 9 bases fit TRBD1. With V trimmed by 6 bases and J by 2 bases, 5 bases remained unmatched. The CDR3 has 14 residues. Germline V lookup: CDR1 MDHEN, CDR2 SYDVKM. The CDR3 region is CASRRTGAPYEQYF. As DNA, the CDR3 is TGTGCCAGCAGGAGGACAGGGGCACCCTACGAGCAGTACTTC.

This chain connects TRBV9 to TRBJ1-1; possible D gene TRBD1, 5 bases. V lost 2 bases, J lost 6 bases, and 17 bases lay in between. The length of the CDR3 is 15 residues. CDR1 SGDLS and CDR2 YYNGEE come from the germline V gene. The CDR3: CASSVRGGDGAEAFF. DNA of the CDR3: TGTGCCAGCAGCGTTAGGGGAGGGGACGGCGCTGAAGCTTTCTTT.

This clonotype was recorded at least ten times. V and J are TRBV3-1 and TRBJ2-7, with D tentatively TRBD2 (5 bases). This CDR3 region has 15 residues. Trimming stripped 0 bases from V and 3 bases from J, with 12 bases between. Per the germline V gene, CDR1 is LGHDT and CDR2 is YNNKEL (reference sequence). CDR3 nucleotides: TGTGCCAGCAGCCAAGACCGCAGGAGCGGCTACGAGCAGTACTTC. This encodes CASSQDRRSGYEQYF.

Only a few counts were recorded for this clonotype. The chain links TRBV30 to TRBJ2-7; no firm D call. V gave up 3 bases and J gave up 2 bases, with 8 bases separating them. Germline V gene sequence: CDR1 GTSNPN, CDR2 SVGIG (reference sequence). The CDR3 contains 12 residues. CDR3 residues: CAWSRGAYEQYF. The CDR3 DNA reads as TGTGCCTGGAGCAGAGGAGCCTACGAGCAGTACTTC. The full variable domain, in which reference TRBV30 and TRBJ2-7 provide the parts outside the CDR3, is SQTIHQWPATLVQPVGSPLSLECTVEGTSNPNLYWYRQAAGRGLQLLFYSVGIGQISSEVPQNLSASRPQDRQFILSSKKLLLSDSGFYLCAWSRGAYEQYFGPGTRLTVT.

The CDR3 DNA sequence: TGCAGTGCTAGAATGGTCCCCGGCAGCACAGATACGCAGTATTTT. Protein product: CSARMVPGSTDTQYF. The rearrangement links TRBV20-1 to TRBJ2-3; D unclear. The CDR3 loop spans 15 amino acids. The germline CDR1 and CDR2 sequences are DFQATT and SNEGSKA (reference sequence). The germline V and J ends were trimmed by 2 bases and 0 bases, with 12 bases remaining between them.

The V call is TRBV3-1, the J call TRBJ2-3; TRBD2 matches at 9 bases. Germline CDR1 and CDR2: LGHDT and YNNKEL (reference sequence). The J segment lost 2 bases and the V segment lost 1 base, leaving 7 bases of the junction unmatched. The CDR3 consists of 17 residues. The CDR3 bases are TGTGCCAGCAGCCAAGGTCTGACTAGCGGCAACACAGATACGCAGTATTTT. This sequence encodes CASSQGLTSGNTDTQYF.